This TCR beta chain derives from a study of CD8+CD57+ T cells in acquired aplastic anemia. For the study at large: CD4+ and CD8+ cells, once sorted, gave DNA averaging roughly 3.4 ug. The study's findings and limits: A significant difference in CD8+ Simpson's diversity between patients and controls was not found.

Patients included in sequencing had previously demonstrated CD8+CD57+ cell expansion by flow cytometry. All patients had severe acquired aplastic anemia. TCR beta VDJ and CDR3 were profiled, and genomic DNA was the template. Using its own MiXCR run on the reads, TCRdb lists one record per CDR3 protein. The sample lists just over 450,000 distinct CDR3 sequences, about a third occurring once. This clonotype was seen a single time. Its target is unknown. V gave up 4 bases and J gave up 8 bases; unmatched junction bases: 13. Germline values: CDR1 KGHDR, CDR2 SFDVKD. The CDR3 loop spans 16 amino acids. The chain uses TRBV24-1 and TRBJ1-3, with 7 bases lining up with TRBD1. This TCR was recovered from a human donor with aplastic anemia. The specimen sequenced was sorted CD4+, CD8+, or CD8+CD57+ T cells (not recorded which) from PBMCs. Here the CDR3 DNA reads TGTGCCACCAGTGAAGGACAGGCGAACTATGGCTACACCATATATTTT. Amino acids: CATSEGQANYGYTIYF.